This T cell receptor (beta chain) comes out of a study of cytomegalovirus exposure and HLA in healthy donors. The CDR3 sequence is 15 residues long. Germline CDR1 MNHEY, CDR2 SMNVEV (reference sequence). The germline V and J ends were trimmed by 3 bases and 0 bases, with 12 bases remaining between them. In the PCR, 60 Vbeta and 13 Jbeta primers were used. Sequenced by immunoSEQ multiplex PCR; TCRdb stores in-frame clones only, minus some. There are around 94,000 clones in the sample; about 88% occur only once, and 2.1% lies in the top ten. This receptor was identified in a man between 18 and 35 years old in good health and CMV-seronegative. The specimen was PBMCs. V is TRBV27 and J is TRBJ2-7; D gene ambiguous. Here the CDR3 DNA reads TGTGCCAGCAGTTTCACTATCCTAAGCTCCTACGAGCAGTACTTC. This encodes CASSFTILSSYEQYF.